This T cell receptor beta chain stems from a study of cytomegalovirus exposure and HLA in healthy donors. Study-level findings and limits: Reports indicated that the classifier achieved high specificity and sensitivity in diagnosing cytomegalovirus status.

The method was immunoSEQ multiplex PCR; TCRdb's version includes in-frame clones alone and lacks a portion of them. The table has under 250,000 clones, around 90% seen once. About this clone: The antigen is not known.

The sample was PBMCs. This sequence originates from a woman under 30 in good health and CMV-seropositive.

For the CDR3, the DNA is TGTGCCAGCAGCTCGAATCTAGCGCCGGGTGGAGCCAAAAACATTCAGTACTTC. This gives the protein CASSSNLAPGGAKNIQYF. The J gene is TRBJ2-4, the V gene TRBV7-2, with D perhaps matching TRBD2 (6 bases). Looked up from germline, CDR1 is SGHTA and CDR2 is FQGNSA. Trimming left V 4 bases short and J 0 bases short, with 19 bases between. The CDR3 loop spans 18 amino acids.